The present TCR beta chain was sequenced within a study of fetal regulatory T cell absence and autoimmunity (dated by TCRdb to 2016 to 2017). The study in broad terms: Exocrine pancreas autoimmunity was seen in the IPEX patients without clinical diabetes. Overall results and qualifications from the work: The oligoclonal enrichment was interpreted as support for antigen-driven autoimmunity in the pancreas before birth in IPEX syndrome. Cord blood and pancreas had broadly similar TRB gene family usage, which resembled published neonatal and adult repertoires. Significant oligoclonal enrichment of the TCR compartment was observed in pancreas versus cord blood, with some top clones enriched more than 90-fold.

Genomic DNA, about 1.9-3.4 ug, was extracted from umbilical cord blood or frozen pancreas using the DNeasy Blood and Tissue Kit. Reading the germline V gene (reference sequence) gives CDR1 MNHNY and CDR2 SVGAGI. The junction carries 7 bases between V and J, which are trimmed by 2 bases and 2 bases respectively. The CDR3 holds 13 amino acids from the cysteine to the phenylalanine. Solely the CDR3 DNA is kept, with 39 bases framed from the first base. A remark on this clone: The target of this receptor is not known. The record has no base qualities; no much larger clone is one base away.

TCRbeta CDR3 regions were amplified and barcoded by two-step multiplex PCR on the immunoSEQ human TCRbeta survey platform. Libraries were sequenced on Illumina instruments, with IgH sequenced in parallel from the same samples. The authors processed their data as follows. To remove PCR and sequencing errors, raw reads were filtered against the IMGT V, D, J definitions and then binned using a nearest-neighbor algorithm. Clones were defined by identical nucleotide sequence; differential abundance between tissues used per-clone Fisher exact tests with pFDR threshold p<0.01. Clones with frequencies too low for statistical inference were excluded by a minimum inclusion filter of 10 in either sample. Pairwise clonal comparisons used the immunoSEQ Analyzer, and gene family usage was assessed with IMGT tools. This immuneACCESS table, as held by TCRdb, lists in-frame sequences with V and J called but not all clones. Of the missing ones, under half trace to an unresolved V gene in checked studies; the others have no known cause. The DNA gave D and trimming, while V, J and clone size come from that table. The sample yields 45,000 to 50,000 clones; roughly 80% were counted once. The ten most abundant clones make up approximately 0.45% of the sample.

Material for sequencing was cord blood. The chain employs TRBV6-6 and TRBJ2-7; the D region may be TRBD1 or TRBD2, each matching 6 bases equally. This TCR was recovered from a newborn boy with IPEX syndrome. The sequenced DNA: TGTGCCAGCAGTTACGGGGGGCCCTACGAGCAGTACTTC. This is translated as CASSYGGPYEQYF.